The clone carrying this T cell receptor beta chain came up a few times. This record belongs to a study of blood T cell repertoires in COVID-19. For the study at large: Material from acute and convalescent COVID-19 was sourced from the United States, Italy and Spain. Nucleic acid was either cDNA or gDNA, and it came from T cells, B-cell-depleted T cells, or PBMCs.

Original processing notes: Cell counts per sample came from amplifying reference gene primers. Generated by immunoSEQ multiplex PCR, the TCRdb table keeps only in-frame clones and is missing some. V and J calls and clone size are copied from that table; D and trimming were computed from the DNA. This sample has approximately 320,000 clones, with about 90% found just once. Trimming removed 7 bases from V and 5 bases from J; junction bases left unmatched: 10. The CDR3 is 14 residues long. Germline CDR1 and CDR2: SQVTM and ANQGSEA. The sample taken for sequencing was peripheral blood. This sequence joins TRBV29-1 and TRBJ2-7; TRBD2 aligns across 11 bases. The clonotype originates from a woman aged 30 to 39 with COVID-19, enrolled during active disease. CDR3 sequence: CSAGASGGRNEQYF. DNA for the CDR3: TGCAGCGCCGGCGCTAGCGGGGGGAGGAACGAGCAGTACTTC.